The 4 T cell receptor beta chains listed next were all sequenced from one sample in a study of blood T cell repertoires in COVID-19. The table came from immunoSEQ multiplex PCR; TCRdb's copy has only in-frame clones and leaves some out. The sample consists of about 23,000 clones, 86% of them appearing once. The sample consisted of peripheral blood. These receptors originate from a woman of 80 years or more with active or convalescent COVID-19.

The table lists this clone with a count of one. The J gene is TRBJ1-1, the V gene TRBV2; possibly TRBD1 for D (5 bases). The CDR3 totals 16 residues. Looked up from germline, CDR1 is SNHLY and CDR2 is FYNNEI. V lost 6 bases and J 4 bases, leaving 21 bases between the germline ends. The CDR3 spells CASSRTLGGSGTEAFF. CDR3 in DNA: TGTGCCAGCAGCCGAACTCTCGGGGGGAGCGGCACTGAAGCTTTCTTT.

The CDR3 is CAISGSNPNQPQHF. In DNA form, the CDR3 reads TGTGCCATCAGTGGTAGCAACCCCAATCAGCCCCAGCATTTT. The rearrangement joins TRBV10-3 to TRBJ1-5; no clear D gene. Deletions cut 4 bases from V and 3 bases from J, with 10 bases between. The CDR3 has 14 amino acids. Germline CDR1 and CDR2: ENHRY and SYGVKD.

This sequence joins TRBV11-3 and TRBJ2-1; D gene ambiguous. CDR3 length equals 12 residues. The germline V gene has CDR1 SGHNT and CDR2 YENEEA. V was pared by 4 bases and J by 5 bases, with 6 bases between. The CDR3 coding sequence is TGTGCCAGCAGCTCCCTTGACAATGAGCAGTTCTTC. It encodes CASSSLDNEQFF. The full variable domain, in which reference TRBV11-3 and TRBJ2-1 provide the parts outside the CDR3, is EAGVVQSPRYKIIEKKQPVAFWCNPISGHNTLYWYLQNLGQGPELLIRYENEEAVDDSQLPKDRFSAERLKGVDSTLKIQPAELGDSAVYLCASSSLDNEQFFGPGTRLTVL.

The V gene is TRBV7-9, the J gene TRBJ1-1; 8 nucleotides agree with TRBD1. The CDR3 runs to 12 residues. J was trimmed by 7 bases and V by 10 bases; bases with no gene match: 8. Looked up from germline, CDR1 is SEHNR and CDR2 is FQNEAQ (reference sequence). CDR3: CANTAGGVEAFF. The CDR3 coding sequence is TGTGCCAACACGGCAGGGGGCGTTGAAGCTTTCTTT.